This passage covers 28 T cell receptor beta chains from one sample sequenced in a study of vaccination effects on CD4 cells after COVID-19. Assay used: immunoSEQ multiplex PCR; TCRdb lists only in-frame clones, some missing. The sample has roughly 23,000 clones; 60% to 80% are singletons. Antigen-specific CD4+ T cells were first expanded with viral peptide pools by the ViraFEST assay and only then sequenced. Subsequent to a culture period of more than 9 days, CD4+ T cells were isolated. The vaccine recipients had no prior SARS-CoV-2 infection, with negative nucleocapsid antibodies. No antigen has been assigned to these receptors. The material was CD4+ T cells from PBMCs cultured with HCoV-NL63 spike peptides, obtained before COVID-19 vaccination. These receptors all stem from a human donor who received a COVID-19 vaccine.

This sequence joins TRBV4-1 and TRBJ2-1; D remains unclear. V dropped 2 bases and J dropped 0 bases, with 11 bases sitting between them. CDR3 length: 16 amino acids. Germline assignment: CDR1 MGHRA and CDR2 YSYEKL. CDR3 loop: CASSQQDLVSYNEQFF. The CDR3 DNA sequence: TGCGCCAGCAGCCAACAGGACCTGGTCTCCTACAATGAGCAGTTCTTC.

This chain joins TRBV9 and TRBJ2-2; D gene unclear. The V gene's germline CDR1 is SGDLS and CDR2 YYNGEE. The CDR3 is 13 residues long. Between the trimmed V and J ends, which lost 3 bases and 4 bases, there was a span of 7 bases. This CDR3 is CASSGSPTGELFF. Here the CDR3 DNA reads TGTGCCAGCAGCGGTAGCCCCACCGGGGAGCTGTTTTTT.

V gene TRBV6-5 combines with J gene TRBJ2-3, with unresolved D. The ends were cut back, 6 bases at V and 7 bases at J, with 14 bases in the middle. CDR1 MNHEY and CDR2 SVGAGI come from the germline V gene. The CDR3 runs to 13 residues. In DNA, the CDR3 is TGTGCCAGCAGCCCGGGCTCTGGATATACGCAGTATTTT. This translates into CASSPGSGYTQYF.

This chain links TRBV6-2 or TRBV6-3 with TRBJ2-7; TRBD2 matches 9 bases. CDR1 MNHEY and CDR2 SVGEGT come from the germline V gene. Trimming cost V 6 bases and J 3 bases; bases outside gene matches: 12. This CDR3 spans 16 amino acids. CDR3 nucleotides: TGTGCCAGCAGCCCGACCGGCGGGAGGGCCCTCTACGAGCAGTACTTC. Amino acids: CASSPTGGRALYEQYF.

The J gene is TRBJ2-3, the V gene TRBV6-5; D might be TRBD1 (5 bases). Germline loops: CDR1 MNHEY, CDR2 SVGAGI. The CDR3 contains 13 residues. V lost 1 base and J lost 4, with 6 bases in between. The CDR3, as DNA: TGTGCCAGCAGTTACTTCAGGGCAGATACGCAGTATTTT. This encodes CASSYFRADTQYF.

The chain joins TRBV19 to TRBJ1-1; 9 bases line up with TRBD1. Trimming at V came to 5 bases and at J to 5 bases, leaving 6 bases not matched to a gene. The CDR3 loop spans 14 amino acids. Germline V lookup: CDR1 LNHDA, CDR2 SQIVND (reference sequence). CDR3 residues: CASSLGQGRTEAFF. Written as DNA, the CDR3 is TGTGCCAGTAGTCTCGGACAGGGGAGGACTGAAGCTTTCTTT.

The chain links TRBV10-2 to TRBJ1-4, with D possibly TRBD1 on 5 matching bases. Germline loops: CDR1 WSHSY, CDR2 SAAADI. The CDR3 totals 14 residues. Trimming pared 4 bases from V and 8 bases from J, leaving 14 bases between. CDR3 sequence: CASSGGQPGEKLFF. CDR3 nucleotide sequence: TGCGCCAGCAGTGGAGGGCAGCCAGGGGAAAAACTGTTTTTT.

The chain carries TRBV12-3 or TRBV12-4 and TRBJ2-2; D gene uncertain. This CDR3 is built from 13 residues. The V end was cut by 1 base, the J end by 3 bases, with 3 bases between. The CDR3 DNA sequence: TGTGCCAGCAGTTTAGGGTACACCGGGGAGCTGTTTTTT. Its translation: CASSLGYTGELFF.

The rearrangement uses TRBV5-1 and TRBJ1-6; tentative D call: TRBD1 (6 bases). The CDR3 length is 16 residues. In germline, CDR1 is SGHRS, CDR2 YFSETQ. V was cut by 5 bases and J by 8 bases, with 20 bases left in between. CDR3 protein: CASSPFLTGVDSPLHF. CDR3 coding DNA: TGCGCCAGCAGTCCCTTCCTGACAGGAGTGGATTCACCCCTCCACTTT.

The rearrangement links TRBV12-3 or TRBV12-4 to TRBJ1-1; 9 bases are a match to TRBD1. This CDR3 is built from 13 residues. V lost 5 bases to trimming and J lost 5 bases; unmatched junction nucleotides: 3. The DNA for the CDR3 is TGTGCCAGCAGTAAGGACAGGGGAACTGAAGCTTTCTTT. Its translation is CASSKDRGTEAFF.

V gene TRBV10-3 combines with J gene TRBJ2-6, with a possible D match to TRBD2 (5 bases). The CDR3 is 16 amino acids. Germline V gives CDR1 ENHRY, CDR2 SYGVKD. Trimming took 0 bases from V and 2 from J, leaving 8 bases between them. The CDR3, as DNA: TGTGCCATCAGTGAGTCAACCGGGACTGGGGCCAACGTCCTGACTTTC. Translation gives CAISESTGTGANVLTF.

The chain employs TRBV6-5 and TRBJ2-3; no clear D gene. Per germline, CDR1 MNHEY and CDR2 SVGAGI. The ends were cut back, 6 bases at V and 0 bases at J, with 7 bases in the middle. The CDR3 is 13 residues long. The CDR3 bases are TGTGCCAGCAGCCAGTTAAGCACAGATACGCAGTATTTT. It translates to CASSQLSTDTQYF.

The rearrangement links TRBV10-2 to TRBJ1-4; D remains unclear. V was pared by 2 bases and J by 10 bases, with 17 bases between. The CDR3 length is 15 residues. The germline V gene encodes CDR1 WSHSY and CDR2 SAAADI. The CDR3 DNA follows: TGCGCCAGCAGTGAGAGCCTGGAGCCGCCGGGAAAACTGTTTTTT. This codes for CASSESLEPPGKLFF.

The CDR3 DNA follows: TGTGCCAGCAGCTTAGGTTCCAGCCCGGGACGTCCGAACACCGGGGAGCTGTTTTTT. It translates to CASSLGSSPGRPNTGELFF. The rearrangement uses TRBV11-2 and TRBJ2-2; D may be TRBD1 or TRBD2 (5 bases each). Trimming took 1 base from V and 0 from J, leaving 18 bases between them. The CDR3 consists of 19 residues. Germline lookup yields CDR1 SGHAT and CDR2 FQNNGV. Full variable domain (remainder filled in from reference TRBV11-2 and TRBJ2-2): EAGVAQSPRYKIIEKRQSVAFWCNPISGHATLYWYQQILGQGPKLLIQFQNNGVVDDSQLPKDRFSAERLKGVDSTLKIQPAKLEDSAVYLCASSLGSSPGRPNTGELFFGEGSRLTVL.

The chain joins TRBV2 to TRBJ2-3; D is perhaps TRBD2 (5 bases). The CDR3 loop spans 15 amino acids. V lost 8 bases and J lost 2, with 17 bases in between. The germline V gene encodes CDR1 SNHLY and CDR2 FYNNEI. The CDR3 nucleotides read TGTGCCAGCTCGTTAGGACTTCCTAACACAGATACGCAGTATTTT. It is translated as CASSLGLPNTDTQYF.

The chain employs TRBV9 and TRBJ2-7; TRBD2 aligns across 13 bases. The CDR3 runs to 18 residues. After removal of 4 bases from V and 6 bases from J, the junction contained 16 bases not matched to a gene. Germline values: CDR1 SGDLS, CDR2 YYNGEE. CDR3 nucleotide sequence: TGTGCCAGCAGCCCCCGAGGGACTAGCGGGAATCAAGTGGTCGAGCAGTACTTC. It encodes CASSPRGTSGNQVVEQYF.

The chain uses TRBV3-1 (or the pseudogene TRBV3-2) and TRBJ1-2; D may be TRBD1 (5 bases). V shed 2 bases and J shed 6 bases, with 10 bases lying between them. The CDR3 is 13 residues long. Germline CDR1 and CDR2: LGHDT and YNNKEL (reference sequence). The CDR3 region is CASSQPQGDGYTF. The CDR3, as DNA: TGTGCCAGCAGCCAACCCCAAGGGGATGGCTACACCTTC.

The chain carries TRBV12-3 or TRBV12-4 and TRBJ2-2; no clear D gene. Trimming removed 5 bases from V and 6 bases from J, with 10 bases in between. The CDR3 consists of 13 residues. This CDR3 is CASSLGYPGELFF. The CDR3 coding sequence is TGTGCCAGCAGTCTCGGTTACCCCGGGGAGCTGTTTTTT.

The V gene is TRBV5-1, the J gene TRBJ2-5, with D unresolved. Trimming shortened V by 3 bases and J by 5 bases, and 23 bases separated the two germline ends. Germline assignment: CDR1 SGHRS and CDR2 YFSETQ. The CDR3 totals 17 residues. CDR3 nucleotides: TGCGCCAGCAGCTCATTGGACCGTCCACTTCTGAGGGAGACCCAGTACTTC. Protein sequence: CASSSLDRPLLRETQYF.

This chain connects TRBV7-7 to TRBJ2-1, with D perhaps matching TRBD1 or TRBD2 (5 bases each). Trimming shortened V by 6 bases and J by 4 bases, and 16 bases separated the two germline ends. The CDR3 consists of 15 residues. The V gene's germline CDR1 is SSHAT and CDR2 FNYEAQ (reference sequence). CDR3 nucleotides: TGTGCCAGCAGGTCGCGGAGCGAGGGGTACAATGAGCAGTTCTTC. Protein product: CASRSRSEGYNEQFF.

The chain couples TRBV6-6 to TRBJ2-1, with 7 bases matching TRBD1. Germline V CDR1 and CDR2: MNHNY, SVGAGI (reference sequence). Trimming took 5 bases from V and 1 from J; bases not matched to a gene: 5. The CDR3 has 15 amino acids. The CDR3 region is CASSNRQGSYNEQFF. CDR3 bases: TGTGCCAGCAGTAATAGACAGGGATCCTACAATGAGCAGTTCTTC.

The J gene is TRBJ2-7, the V gene TRBV11-2, with TRBD1 matching over 7 bases. This CDR3 is 12 amino acids long. The germline V gene encodes CDR1 SGHAT and CDR2 FQNNGV. V gave up 4 bases and J gave up 9 bases; unmatched junction bases: 6. CDR3 loop: CASSSRDSSQYF. CDR3 DNA sequence: TGTGCCAGCAGCTCGAGGGACAGTTCGCAGTACTTC.

This rearrangement joins TRBV7-2 to TRBJ1-6; D is uncertain. V lost 3 bases to trimming and J lost 8 bases, with 8 bases between them. The CDR3 has 13 amino acids. Germline CDR1 SGHTA, CDR2 FQGNSA. The CDR3 nucleotides read TGTGCCAGCAGCTTCCTCCCCTATTCACCCCTCCACTTT. Translating it yields CASSFLPYSPLHF.

There are a few counts of this clone. This chain uses TRBV7-9 with TRBJ2-7; D gene unclear. V lost 5 bases and J 3 bases, leaving 8 bases between the germline ends. The CDR3 contains 12 residues. Germline lookup yields CDR1 SEHNR and CDR2 FQNEAQ (reference sequence). The CDR3 DNA reads TGTGCCAGCAGCGCCGTGGGCTACGAGCAGTACTTC. This translates into CASSAVGYEQYF.

The chain carries TRBV7-9 and TRBJ1-1; tentatively, D is TRBD1 (6 bases). CDR1 and CDR2 (germline): SEHNR, FQNEAQ (reference sequence). The CDR3 is made up of 16 amino acids. V shed 5 bases and J shed 3 bases, with 19 bases lying between them. The CDR3 bases are TGTGCCAGCAGCCCGACGGGACATACTTGGGACACTGAAGCTTTCTTT. Its translation: CASSPTGHTWDTEAFF.

This clone was observed a few times. The gene calls are TRBV6-4 and TRBJ1-2; possible D gene TRBD1, 5 bases. Trimming cost V 2 bases and J 2 bases, with 6 bases left between them. CDR3 length: 13 residues. Germline V gene lookup returns CDR1 MRHNA and CDR2 SNTAGT. CDR3 sequence reads: CASSDRDNYGYTF. CDR3 nucleotides: TGTGCCAGCAGTGACCGGGACAACTATGGCTACACCTTC.

The chain is built from TRBV6-5 and TRBJ2-6, with D unclear. This CDR3 has 14 amino acids. Looked up from germline, CDR1 is MNHEY and CDR2 is SVGAGI. The V end lost 7 bases, the J end lost 1 base, and 8 bases lay between the germline ends. In nucleotides, the CDR3 is TGTGCCAGCATCCCCCAGTCTGGGGCCAACGTCCTGACTTTC. This gives the protein CASIPQSGANVLTF.

This rearrangement joins TRBV5-1 to TRBJ2-7; 7 nucleotides line up with TRBD2. With V trimmed by 1 base and J by 4 bases, 2 bases remained unmatched. This CDR3 contains 13 residues. Germline-derived CDR1 and CDR2 are SGHRS and YFSETQ. The CDR3 coding sequence is TGCGCCAGCAGCTTGTCCGGGGGGTACGAGCAGTACTTC. As protein: CASSLSGGYEQYF.